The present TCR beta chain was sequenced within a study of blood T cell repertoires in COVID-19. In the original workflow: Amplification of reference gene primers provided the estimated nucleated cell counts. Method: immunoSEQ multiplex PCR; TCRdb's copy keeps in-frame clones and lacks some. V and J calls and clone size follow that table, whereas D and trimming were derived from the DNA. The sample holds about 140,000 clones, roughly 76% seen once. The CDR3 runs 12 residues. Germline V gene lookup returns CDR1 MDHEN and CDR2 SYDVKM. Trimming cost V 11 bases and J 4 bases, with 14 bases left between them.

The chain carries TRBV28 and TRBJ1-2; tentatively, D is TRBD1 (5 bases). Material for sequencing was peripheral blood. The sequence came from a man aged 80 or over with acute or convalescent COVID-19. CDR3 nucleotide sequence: TGTGCCGCCCTACTGGGGGGCTATGGCTACACCTTC. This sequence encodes CAALLGGYGYTF.